Below, 32 T cell receptor beta chains from the same sample are listed, as sequenced in a study of CD8 T cells in ankylosing spondylitis. TCRdb processed the 5' RACE reads anew with MiXCR; each CDR3 protein has one entry. Here the sample spans tens of thousands of distinct CDR3 sequences, 2.7% being singletons. Sequenced material: blood, either unsorted or a sorted T cell fraction (not recorded which). All receptors derive from a male donor with ankylosing spondylitis or in good health (not recorded which).

This clonotype has at least ten counts. The chain joins TRBV28 to TRBJ2-7, with D possibly TRBD2 on 6 matching bases. CDR3 size: 13 residues. Germline V gives CDR1 MDHEN, CDR2 SYDVKM. The V end lost 6 bases, the J end lost 6 bases, and 15 bases lay between the germline ends. The CDR3, as DNA: TGTGCCAGCAGGCCCCGACTAGTACCCGAGCAGTACTTC. Amino acid sequence: CASRPRLVPEQYF.

In this sample, this clonotype turned up many times. The J gene is TRBJ2-1, the V gene TRBV9; 8 nucleotides match TRBD2. CDR3 size: 15 residues. Germline V lookup: CDR1 SGDLS, CDR2 YYNGEE. J gave up 8 bases and V 0 bases, and 7 bases lay outside the gene matches. CDR3 sequence (DNA): TGTGCCAGCAGCGTAGATGGCGGGAGGATGGATGAGCAGTTCTTC. This sequence encodes CASSVDGGRMDEQFF.

The chain employs TRBV9 and TRBJ2-5; TRBD2 matches 9 bases. Germline CDR1 is SGDLS and CDR2 is YYNGEE. The CDR3 totals 15 residues. Trimming cost V 0 bases and J 5 bases; bases outside gene matches: 5. This CDR3 reads CASSVDHSGSETQYF. The CDR3 DNA sequence: TGTGCCAGCAGCGTAGACCATAGCGGGAGCGAGACCCAGTACTTC. The whole variable domain, remainder taken from reference TRBV9 and TRBJ2-5, is DSGVTQTPKHLITATGQRVTLRCSPRSGDLSVYWYQQSLDQGLQFLIQYYNGEERAKGNILERFSAQQFPDLHSELNLSSLELGDSALYFCASSVDHSGSETQYFGPGTRLLVL.

This clonotype was observed at least ten times. V usage is TRBV9 and J usage is TRBJ2-7; possibly TRBD1 for D (5 bases). The germline CDR1 and CDR2 sequences are SGDLS and YYNGEE. V lost 0 bases and J 3 bases, leaving 13 bases between the germline ends. This CDR3 has 15 residues. The CDR3 is CASSVAPSRDYEQYF. The CDR3, as DNA: TGTGCCAGCAGCGTAGCCCCCTCCAGGGACTACGAGCAGTACTTC.

This clonotype was picked up many times. The chain employs TRBV9 and TRBJ1-1; no clear D gene. Germline V gene sequence: CDR1 SGDLS, CDR2 YYNGEE. Trimming shortened V by 3 bases and J by 1 base, and 4 bases separated the two germline ends. CDR3 length: 12 residues. The CDR3 loop reads CASSGANTEAFF. CDR3 nucleotide sequence: TGTGCCAGCAGCGGCGCGAACACTGAAGCTTTCTTT.

This clonotype was counted ten times or more. This chain links TRBV9 with TRBJ1-1, with TRBD1 identical over 9 bases. CDR1 and CDR2 from the germline V gene are SGDLS and YYNGEE. This CDR3 contains 15 residues. V shed 0 bases, J shed 5 bases, and the junction held 5 bases outside the gene matches. CDR3 residues: CASSVAGTGRTEAFF. Here the CDR3 DNA reads TGTGCCAGCAGCGTAGCTGGGACAGGGAGAACTGAAGCTTTCTTT.

This clonotype showed up many times. V gene TRBV9 combines with J gene TRBJ2-2, with unresolved D. The CDR3 is 14 residues long. Trimming shortened V by 0 bases and J by 3 bases, and 6 bases separated the two germline ends. Germline V gene data show CDR1 as SGDLS and CDR2 as YYNGEE. The CDR3 reads CASSVAPDTGELFF. As DNA, the CDR3 is TGTGCCAGCAGCGTAGCTCCTGACACCGGGGAGCTGTTTTTT.

In its sample, this clonotype was seen many times. The V and J genes are TRBV9 and TRBJ2-1; D may be TRBD1 (6 bases). The germline gives CDR1 SGDLS, CDR2 YYNGEE. The CDR3 totals 13 residues. The V end lost 4 bases, the J end lost 12 bases, and 17 bases lay between the germline ends. CDR3 amino acids: CASSQDSYKRQFF. Written as DNA, the CDR3 is TGTGCCAGCAGCCAGGACAGCTACAAGAGGCAGTTCTTC.

This clonotype was observed many times. The chain carries TRBV9 and TRBJ2-1; 7 nucleotides match TRBD2. In germline, CDR1 is SGDLS, CDR2 YYNGEE. This CDR3 is 16 amino acids long. Trimming removed 3 bases from V and 3 bases from J; junction bases left unmatched: 9. CDR3 DNA sequence: TGTGCCAGCAGCGCCCGAGCGGGGACTATCTACAATGAGCAGTTCTTC. Translation gives CASSARAGTIYNEQFF.

This clonotype was detected only a few times. The rearrangement uses TRBV9 and TRBJ2-3; 11 positions match TRBD2. Germline assignment: CDR1 SGDLS and CDR2 YYNGEE. This CDR3 contains 15 residues. Germline trimming cut 4 bases from V and 3 bases from J; bases unmatched to any gene: 4. CDR3 nucleotide sequence: TGTGCCAGCAGCATTAGCGGGAGGGAGACAGATACGCAGTATTTT. Translated: CASSISGRETDTQYF.

This clonotype was counted at least ten times. This sequence joins TRBV9 and TRBJ1-4, with TRBD1 as a possible D gene (6 bases). This CDR3 contains 16 residues. CDR1 SGDLS and CDR2 YYNGEE come from the germline V gene. V was cut by 4 bases and J by 4 bases, with 17 bases left in between. Here the CDR3 reads CASSPHGGAGNEKLFF. The DNA of the CDR3 is TGTGCCAGCAGCCCTCACGGGGGCGCGGGTAATGAAAAACTGTTTTTT.

At least ten counts were recorded for this clonotype. The V call is TRBV9, the J call TRBJ2-1; 10 nucleotides agree with TRBD2. This CDR3 contains 16 residues. Germline CDR1 reads SGDLS; CDR2 reads YYNGEE. V shed 4 bases, J shed 7 bases, and the junction held 11 bases outside the gene matches. CDR3 sequence (DNA): TGTGCCAGCAGCTACGGAGCGGGAGGGCCGCGGAATGAGCAGTTCTTC. The encoded protein is CASSYGAGGPRNEQFF. Based on the CDR3 plus reference TRBV9 and TRBJ2-1, the full variable domain is DSGVTQTPKHLITATGQRVTLRCSPRSGDLSVYWYQQSLDQGLQFLIQYYNGEERAKGNILERFSAQQFPDLHSELNLSSLELGDSALYFCASSYGAGGPRNEQFFGPGTRLTVL.

The sample holds many counts of this clonotype. The V call is TRBV9, the J call TRBJ2-7, with 8 positions matching TRBD2. The length of the CDR3 is 15 residues. Germline V gene sequence: CDR1 SGDLS, CDR2 YYNGEE. The V gene end was trimmed by 4 bases and the J gene end by 2 bases; junction bases not matched to a gene: 8. CDR3 residues: CASSRSPGGTYEQYF. For the CDR3, the DNA is TGTGCCAGCAGCCGATCCCCGGGAGGGACCTACGAGCAGTACTTC.

Ten or more counts support this clonotype. The V gene is TRBV9, the J gene TRBJ2-2; D may be TRBD1 or TRBD2 (6 bases each). Germline V gives CDR1 SGDLS, CDR2 YYNGEE. The CDR3 extends over 17 amino acids. V lost 3 bases to trimming and J lost 11 bases, with 26 bases between them. This CDR3 reads CASSARWGAHRDRELFF. The DNA of the CDR3 is TGTGCCAGCAGCGCCCGGTGGGGGGCGCATAGAGATAGAGAGCTGTTTTTT. Looking up the rest from reference TRBV9 and TRBJ2-2 gives the full variable domain: DSGVTQTPKHLITATGQRVTLRCSPRSGDLSVYWYQQSLDQGLQFLIQYYNGEERAKGNILERFSAQQFPDLHSELNLSSLELGDSALYFCASSARWGAHRDRELFFGEGSRLTVL.

This clonotype was seen a few times. This sequence joins TRBV9 and TRBJ2-1, with D perhaps matching TRBD1 or TRBD2 (6 bases each). In germline, CDR1 is SGDLS, CDR2 YYNGEE. The CDR3 has 14 amino acids. With 4 bases removed from V and 10 bases from J, the gap between germline ends came to 18 bases. Written as DNA, the CDR3 is TGTGCCAGCAGCCGCGATCGGGGGCCTAGAGAGCAGTTCTTC. Its translation is CASSRDRGPREQFF.

This clonotype was recorded many times. The chain employs TRBV9 and TRBJ1-2; 7 bases are a match to TRBD1. There are 15 residues in the CDR3. Germline lookup yields CDR1 SGDLS and CDR2 YYNGEE. V was clipped by 4 bases and J by 4 bases; unmatched bases: 10. The DNA of the CDR3 is TGTGCCAGCAGCAGGGAGGGACAGCCGATCTATGGCTACACCTTC. As protein: CASSREGQPIYGYTF.

There are many counts of this clonotype. The genes are TRBV9 and TRBJ2-1; 14 positions match TRBD2. J gave up 0 bases and V 3 bases, and 2 bases lay outside the gene matches. The CDR3 totals 17 residues. Germline V gene data show CDR1 as SGDLS and CDR2 as YYNGEE. Here the CDR3 DNA reads TGTGCCAGCAGCGACGGGACTAGCGGGAGCTCCTACAATGAGCAGTTCTTC. It codes for CASSDGTSGSSYNEQFF.

This clonotype was picked up many times. CDR3 sequence (DNA): TGTGCCAGCAGCGTAGGTCTAGCGGGAGGCCCGAGGACCGGGGAGCTGTTTTTT. Its protein product is CASSVGLAGGPRTGELFF. This rearrangement joins TRBV9 to TRBJ2-2, with 11 bases that match TRBD2. Germline trimming cut 0 bases from V and 5 bases from J; bases unmatched to any gene: 9. Germline V gene data show CDR1 as SGDLS and CDR2 as YYNGEE. The CDR3 consists of 18 residues. The full variable domain, in which reference TRBV9 and TRBJ2-2 provide the parts outside the CDR3, is DSGVTQTPKHLITATGQRVTLRCSPRSGDLSVYWYQQSLDQGLQFLIQYYNGEERAKGNILERFSAQQFPDLHSELNLSSLELGDSALYFCASSVGLAGGPRTGELFFGEGSRLTVL.

This clonotype was counted ten times or more. The chain joins TRBV9 to TRBJ2-1, with D perhaps given as TRBD1 or TRBD2 (5 bases each). The germline V gene has CDR1 SGDLS and CDR2 YYNGEE. This CDR3 is built from 13 residues. Trimming cost V 5 bases and J 10 bases, with 16 bases left between them. CDR3 loop: CASSAGTDSEQFF. Written as DNA, the CDR3 is TGTGCCAGCAGTGCAGGGACGGATTCGGAGCAGTTCTTC.

This clonotype has a count of ten or more. Here the CDR3 reads CASSAGTRKYEQYF. CDR3 DNA: TGTGCCAGCAGCGCAGGGACTAGAAAGTACGAGCAGTACTTC. This chain links TRBV9 with TRBJ2-7; TRBD2 agrees at 8 bases. Germline-derived CDR1 and CDR2 are SGDLS and YYNGEE. The CDR3 is 14 residues long. Unmatched junction bases numbered 6, after V lost 3 bases and J lost 4 bases.

This clonotype has a count of ten or more. The rearrangement joins TRBV9 to TRBJ2-1; 10 bases are shared with TRBD2. CDR1 is SGDLS and CDR2 is YYNGEE in the germline V gene. This CDR3 is built from 14 residues. The V gene end was trimmed by 6 bases and the J gene end by 3 bases; junction bases not matched to a gene: 3. CDR3 amino acids: CASTEREGYNEQFF. For the CDR3, the DNA is TGTGCCAGCACCGAGCGGGAGGGCTACAATGAGCAGTTCTTC.

This clonotype was seen repeatedly, ten times or more. V gene TRBV9 combines with J gene TRBJ2-5; 9 positions match TRBD2. Germline-derived CDR1 and CDR2 are SGDLS and YYNGEE. The CDR3 loop spans 16 amino acids. The junction had 6 bases not matched to a gene; V was cut back by 3 bases and J by 0 bases. CDR3 DNA sequence: TGTGCCAGCAGCGACTGGACTAGCGACTACCAAGAGACCCAGTACTTC. This sequence encodes CASSDWTSDYQETQYF.

In its sample, this clonotype was seen many times. V is TRBV9 and J is TRBJ2-2; 9 nucleotides align to TRBD2. J lost 7 bases, V lost 0 bases, and 7 bases had no gene match. Germline V gene sequence: CDR1 SGDLS, CDR2 YYNGEE. This CDR3 is built from 16 residues. CDR3 bases: TGTGCCAGCAGCGTAGTGGCTAGCGGGATTCACGGGGAGCTGTTTTTT. Encoded protein: CASSVVASGIHGELFF. Together with reference TRBV9 and TRBJ2-2, the CDR3 gives the full variable domain: DSGVTQTPKHLITATGQRVTLRCSPRSGDLSVYWYQQSLDQGLQFLIQYYNGEERAKGNILERFSAQQFPDLHSELNLSSLELGDSALYFCASSVVASGIHGELFFGEGSRLTVL.

This clonotype was detected many times. The chain combines TRBV9 with TRBJ2-7; tentatively, D is TRBD1 (6 bases). Trimming cost V 4 bases and J 6 bases, with 20 bases left between them. The CDR3 length is 15 residues. Germline CDR1 and CDR2: SGDLS and YYNGEE. CDR3 sequence (DNA): TGTGCCAGCAGCCCCGGGACAACTACGGCTGGCGAGCAGTACTTC. It codes for CASSPGTTTAGEQYF. Variable domain in full (rest from reference TRBV9 and TRBJ2-7): DSGVTQTPKHLITATGQRVTLRCSPRSGDLSVYWYQQSLDQGLQFLIQYYNGEERAKGNILERFSAQQFPDLHSELNLSSLELGDSALYFCASSPGTTTAGEQYFGPGTRLTVT.

The chain carries TRBV9 and TRBJ2-1, with D perhaps TRBD2 (6 bases). CDR1 SGDLS and CDR2 YYNGEE come from the germline V gene. V was shortened by 3 bases and J by 2 bases, with 12 bases between the two germline ends. This CDR3 is built from 15 residues. The DNA for the CDR3 is TGTGCCAGCAGCGGCCCGGGAGCCGCCTACAATGAGCAGTTCTTC. Translation: CASSGPGAAYNEQFF.

This clonotype was observed many times. The chain recombines TRBV9 with TRBJ1-1, with D possibly being TRBD1 (5 bases). In germline, CDR1 is SGDLS, CDR2 YYNGEE. This CDR3 contains 14 residues. The V end lost 0 bases, the J end lost 1 base, and 7 bases lay between the germline ends. In DNA form, the CDR3 reads TGTGCCAGCAGCGTAGCAGGACAGAACACTGAAGCTTTCTTT. Encoded protein: CASSVAGQNTEAFF.

The sample holds many counts of this clonotype. The chain carries TRBV21-1 and TRBJ2-4; TRBD2 is taken as the D call from the table, unchecked against the DNA. TRBV21-1 corresponds to a pseudogene. This CDR3 comprises 17 residues. Here the CDR3 DNA reads TGTGCCAGCAGCAGGGCAGGATGGGAGGGAGCCAAAAACATTCAGTACTTC. Translated: CASSRAGWEGAKNIQYF.

This clonotype was recorded at least ten times. Here the CDR3 reads CASSPRAGRTDTQYF. Written as DNA, the CDR3 is TGTGCCAGCAGCCCTCGGGCTGGGCGCACAGATACGCAGTATTTT. V gene TRBV9 combines with J gene TRBJ2-3, with unresolved D. The CDR3 has 15 residues. The V end lost 4 bases, the J end lost 1 base, and 13 bases lay between the germline ends. Germline loops: CDR1 SGDLS, CDR2 YYNGEE.

Ten or more counts support this clonotype. The genes are TRBV9 and TRBJ2-7; 10 bases map to TRBD2. The CDR3 consists of 16 residues. Trimming at V came to 0 bases and at J to 5 bases, leaving 8 bases not matched to a gene. Germline values: CDR1 SGDLS, CDR2 YYNGEE. CDR3 sequence reads: CASSVEATSGLNEQYF. The DNA of the CDR3 is TGTGCCAGCAGCGTAGAAGCGACTAGCGGGCTGAACGAGCAGTACTTC.

There are many counts of this clonotype. In DNA form, the CDR3 reads TGTGCCAGCAGCGTAGGGGGGACCGGGCGTGAAAAACTGTTTTTT. This codes for CASSVGGTGREKLFF. The genes are TRBV9 and TRBJ1-4; TRBD1 might be the D (5 bases). CDR1 is SGDLS and CDR2 is YYNGEE in the germline V gene. The V end was cut by 0 bases, the J end by 7 bases, with 13 bases between. This CDR3 is 15 amino acids long.

At least ten counts were recorded for this clonotype. This sequence joins TRBV9 and TRBJ2-2; 9 nucleotides align to TRBD1. Germline V gene data show CDR1 as SGDLS and CDR2 as YYNGEE. The ends lost 4 bases at V and 0 bases at J; junction bases unmatched: 4. The CDR3 is 16 residues long. The CDR3 nucleotides are TGTGCCAGCAGCCTCACAGGGGGCTCGAACACCGGGGAGCTGTTTTTT. It translates to CASSLTGGSNTGELFF.

This clonotype has ten or more counts. The chain recombines TRBV9 with TRBJ1-2; D unresolved. Per germline, CDR1 SGDLS and CDR2 YYNGEE. The CDR3 spans 11 residues. V was shortened by 2 bases and J by 9 bases, with 8 bases between the two germline ends. CDR3 nucleotides: TGTGCCAGCAGCGTGGAGGGTAGCTACACCTTC. This gives the protein CASSVEGSYTF.